The 15 T cell receptor beta chains below were found in one sample sequenced in a study of cytomegalovirus exposure and HLA in healthy donors. The PCR used 60 Vbeta and 13 Jbeta primers. Here immunoSEQ multiplex PCR was the method, and the copy in TCRdb shows in-frame clones only, minus some. The sample gives 110,000 to 150,000 clones, roughly 82% of which show up once; around 7% is in the top ten. The sequenced sample was PBMCs. The source is a man aged 25-40 years in good health and CMV-seronegative.

Turning to this clone: Other DNA sequences in this specimen translate into the identical CDR3. The rearrangement joins TRBV5-1 to TRBJ2-1; no clear D gene. The V and J ends lost 5 bases and 0 bases respectively, with 12 bases between them. CDR1 and CDR2 (germline): SGHRS, YFSETQ. The CDR3 extends over 15 amino acids. The CDR3: CASSLSVSSYNEQFF. DNA of the CDR3: TGCGCCAGCAGTCTAAGCGTCAGCTCCTACAATGAGCAGTTCTTC.

This sequence joins TRBV5-6 and TRBJ2-1, with TRBD2 identical over 7 bases. Per germline, CDR1 SGHDT and CDR2 YYEEEE. The trim removed 0 bases at V and 9 bases at J, leaving 6 bases unmatched. The CDR3 totals 14 residues. The CDR3 bases are TGTGCCAGCAGCTTGGCCGTGGGGGGGTTTGAGCAGTTCTTC. Translation: CASSLAVGGFEQFF.

This chain joins TRBV7-8 and TRBJ2-3; D might be TRBD2 (5 bases). The CDR3 totals 14 residues. In germline, CDR1 is SGHVS, CDR2 FQNEAQ. Deletions cut 5 bases from V and 0 bases from J, with 9 bases between. This CDR3 is CASSPGLSTDTQYF. In nucleotides, the CDR3 is TGTGCCAGCAGCCCAGGACTGAGCACAGATACGCAGTATTTT.

The rearrangement uses TRBV19 and TRBJ2-5; 7 nucleotides align to TRBD1. The J call may not be correct, given that the DNA end is closer to TRBJ2-7. Germline V lookup: CDR1 LNHDA, CDR2 SQIVND (reference sequence). The CDR3 sequence is 12 residues long. In DNA form, the CDR3 reads TGTGCCAGTAGTAGGGGGACAGACGAGCAGTACTTC. Protein product: CASSRGTDEQYF.

V and J are TRBV5-4 and TRBJ2-7, with a weak D call TRBD2 (5 bases). Germline V lookup: CDR1 SGHNT, CDR2 YYREEE (reference sequence). V was cut by 3 bases and J by 1 base, with 14 bases left in between. The CDR3 contains 15 residues. The CDR3 loop is CASSSPTGSSYEQYF. CDR3 DNA sequence: TGTGCCAGCAGCTCCCCCACGGGAAGTTCCTACGAGCAGTACTTC.

This clone was recorded only once. The chain has TRBV5-1 and TRBJ2-7, with D unclear. The V and J ends lost 5 bases and 3 bases respectively, with 9 bases between them. Germline lookup yields CDR1 SGHRS and CDR2 YFSETQ. CDR3 length: 12 amino acids. The chain's CDR3 is CASRSTIYEQYF. CDR3 in DNA: TGCGCCAGCAGGTCTACGATCTACGAGCAGTACTTC.

This clone was recorded a few times. CDR3 coding DNA: TGTGCCTGGGGTCTCGATCTATATTCACCCCTCCACTTT. It is translated as CAWGLDLYSPLHF. The chain uses TRBV30 and TRBJ1-6; no clear D gene. Germline values: CDR1 GTSNPN, CDR2 SVGIG (reference sequence). V shed 5 bases and J shed 8 bases, with 13 bases lying between them. This CDR3 region has 13 residues.

The rearrangement uses TRBV4-2 and TRBJ2-1; weak D call: TRBD2 (7 bases). CDR3 length: 16 residues. From germline, CDR1 is LGHNA and CDR2 YNFKEQ. Trimming shortened V by 1 base and J by 13 bases, and 23 bases separated the two germline ends. CDR3 residues: CASSQVAGTGGGPQFF. The CDR3 nucleotides read TGTGCCAGCAGCCAAGTGGCGGGGACTGGGGGGGGCCCACAGTTCTTC.

This clone has more than one count but fewer than ten. The chain employs TRBV27 and TRBJ2-7, with D perhaps matching TRBD2 (9 bases). The CDR3 runs 15 residues. CDR1 and CDR2 from the germline V gene are MNHEY and SMNVEV (reference sequence). The ends were cut back, 2 bases at V and 6 bases at J, with 17 bases in the middle. CDR3 residues: CASSLQGAREGEQYF. In DNA, the CDR3 is TGTGCCAGCAGTTTACAGGGGGCGCGGGAGGGCGAGCAGTACTTC.

J is TRBJ2-5 and V is TRBV30; weak D call: TRBD2 (7 bases). The CDR3 length is 13 residues. Germline CDR1 is GTSNPN and CDR2 is SVGIG (reference sequence). V was pared by 1 base and J by 5 bases, with 11 bases between. CDR3 sequence: CAWSAGGRETQYF. Here the CDR3 DNA reads TGTGCCTGGAGTGCGGGGGGCAGGGAGACCCAGTACTTC.

V gene TRBV27 combines with J gene TRBJ1-6; no reliable D call. CDR3 length: 13 residues. V dropped 5 bases and J dropped 10 bases, with 12 bases sitting between them. Germline loops: CDR1 MNHEY, CDR2 SMNVEV (reference sequence). CDR3 loop: CASSPEGGSPLHF. CDR3 nucleotides: TGTGCCAGCAGTCCCGAGGGAGGGTCACCCCTCCACTTT.

This clone has more than one count but fewer than ten. The chain couples TRBV25-1 to TRBJ1-4, with a possible D match to TRBD1 (6 bases). Trimming pared 5 bases from V and 6 bases from J, leaving 10 bases between. This CDR3 has 13 residues. The germline gives CDR1 MGHDK, CDR2 SYGVNS. CDR3 sequence: CASSMGADEKLFF. CDR3 DNA sequence: TGTGCCAGCAGTATGGGGGCAGATGAAAAACTGTTTTTT.

This chain joins TRBV28 and TRBJ1-6; D is unresolved. V gave up 2 bases and J gave up 9 bases, with 8 bases separating them. Germline CDR1 and CDR2: MDHEN and SYDVKM. There are 13 residues in the CDR3. DNA for the CDR3: TGTGCCAGCAGTTTAGCGTCAATTTCACCCCTCCACTTT. It specifies CASSLASISPLHF.

As DNA, the CDR3 is TGTGCCAGCAGCTTCCAGGGATCCTACAATGAGCAGTTCTTC. Translated, it gives CASSFQGSYNEQFF. This chain joins TRBV7-9 and TRBJ2-1; TRBD1 is a possible D gene (5 bases). From germline, CDR1 is SEHNR and CDR2 FQNEAQ (reference sequence). Trimming removed 3 bases at V and 1 base at J, with 7 bases between. The CDR3 contains 14 residues.

The genes are TRBV28 and TRBJ1-1, with 8 bases matching TRBD1. Germline CDR1 reads MDHEN; CDR2 reads SYDVKM. The CDR3 is made up of 11 amino acids. Trimming cost V 7 bases and J 10 bases; bases outside gene matches: 5. The CDR3 region has the DNA TGTGCCAGCAACGCCGGGACAGGAGCTTTCTTT. The encoded protein is CASNAGTGAFF.